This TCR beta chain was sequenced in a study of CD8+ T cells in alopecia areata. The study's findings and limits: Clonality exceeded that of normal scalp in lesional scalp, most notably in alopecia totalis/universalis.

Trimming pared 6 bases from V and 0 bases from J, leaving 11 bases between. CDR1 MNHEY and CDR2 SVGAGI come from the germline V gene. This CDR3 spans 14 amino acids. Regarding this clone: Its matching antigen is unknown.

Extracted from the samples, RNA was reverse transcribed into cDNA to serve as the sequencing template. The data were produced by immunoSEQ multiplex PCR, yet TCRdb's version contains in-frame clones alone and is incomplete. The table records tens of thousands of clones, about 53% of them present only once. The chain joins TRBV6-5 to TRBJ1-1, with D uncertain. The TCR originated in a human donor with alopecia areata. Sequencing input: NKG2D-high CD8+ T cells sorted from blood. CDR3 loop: CASSDLTVNTEAFF. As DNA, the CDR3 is TGTGCCAGCAGCGACCTGACGGTGAACACTGAAGCTTTCTTT.